This entry describes one T cell receptor beta chain. No antigen is known for it. This entry comes from a study of T cells in Graves' hyperthyroidism and ophthalmopathy. Each diagnosis was grounded in clinical symptoms, serum thyroxine and TRAb, thyroid ultrasound, and orbital computed tomography. Amplification of TCR beta CDR3 regions was performed using RNA transcripts as template. The HTBI primer set served for first-round RT-PCR of the TCR CDR3. TCRdb itself ran the multiplex PCR reads through MiXCR, one entry per CDR3 protein. The data show about 480,000 distinct CDR3 sequences, approximately 22% seen once. This CDR3 has 14 residues. J lost 3 bases, V lost 6 bases, and 7 bases had no gene match. From germline, CDR1 is MGHRA and CDR2 YSYEKL. Study-wide points: Most clonotypes that expanded in the thyroid above 0.001 also showed up in blood. Ophthalmopathy onset followed model prediction by a median approximately 5.9 months.

The source material was blood. The source of this sequence is a woman between 70 and 85 years old with Graves' ophthalmopathy. The chain is built from TRBV4-1 and TRBJ2-7, with 8 nucleotides matching TRBD2. The CDR3 nucleotides read TGCGCCAGCAGTGACGCGGGGGGCCGCTACGAGCAGTACTTC. Translated: CASSDAGGRYEQYF.